This is a list of T cell receptor beta chains from one sample in a study of shared clonotypes between healthy human individuals. The repertoire was sequenced with immunoSEQ multiplex PCR; TCRdb's copy has only in-frame clones and lacks some. This table has about 2.4 million clones, approximately 94% appearing once. The sample comprised naive CD4+ T cells sorted from blood. All receptors derive from a man younger than 35 in good health. CDR3s include the opening cysteine and the closing phenylalanine or tryptophan.

v_call	j_call	cdr3_length	cdr3_aa
TRBV11-2	TRBJ2-1	16	CASSLGRGKGNNEQFF
TRBV6-6	TRBJ1-1	12	CATGQSNTEAFF
TRBV6-1	TRBJ1-1	16	CASSDVGNVLNTEAFF
TRBV7-2	TRBJ2-2	16	CASSLGTSGSGGELFF
TRBV19	TRBJ2-1	15	CASSIERQGANEQFF
TRBV4-3	TRBJ2-4	19	CASSQDLGGIKLAKNIQYF
TRBV2	TRBJ2-1	16	CASSVAGAGVYNEQFF
TRBV5-8	TRBJ1-6	13	CASSSNRGSPLHF
TRBV6-5	TRBJ2-7	15	CASSYSYRAIYEQYF
TRBV7-9	TRBJ1-1	13	CASSPYSGTEAFF
TRBV5-8	TRBJ2-7	15	CASSWSGQGFNEQYF
TRBV27	TRBJ1-1	13	CASSSSTESGAFF
TRBV9	TRBJ1-6	12	CASSGPSSPLHF
TRBV19	TRBJ1-3	18	CASSISPTGLYSGNTIYF
TRBV4-1	TRBJ2-2	15	CASSQAAGQGGELFF
TRBV28	TRBJ1-2	17	CASSFQPGSILGGGYTF
TRBV5-1	TRBJ1-1	14	CASMPQGGNTEAFF